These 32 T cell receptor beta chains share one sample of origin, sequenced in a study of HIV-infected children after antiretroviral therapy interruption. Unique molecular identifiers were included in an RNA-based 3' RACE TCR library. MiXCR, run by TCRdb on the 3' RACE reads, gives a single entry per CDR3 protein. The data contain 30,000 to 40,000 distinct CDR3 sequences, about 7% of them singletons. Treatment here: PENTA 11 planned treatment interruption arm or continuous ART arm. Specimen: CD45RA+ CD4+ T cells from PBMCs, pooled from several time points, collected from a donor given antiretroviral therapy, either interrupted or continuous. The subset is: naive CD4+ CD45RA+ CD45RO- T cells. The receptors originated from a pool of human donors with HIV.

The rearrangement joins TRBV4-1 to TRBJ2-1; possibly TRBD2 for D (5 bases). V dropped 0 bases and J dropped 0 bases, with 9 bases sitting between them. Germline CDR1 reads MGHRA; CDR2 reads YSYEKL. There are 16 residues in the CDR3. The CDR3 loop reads CASSQDLGSSYNEQFF. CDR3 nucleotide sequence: TGCGCCAGCAGCCAAGATTTGGGGAGCTCCTACAATGAGCAGTTCTTC.

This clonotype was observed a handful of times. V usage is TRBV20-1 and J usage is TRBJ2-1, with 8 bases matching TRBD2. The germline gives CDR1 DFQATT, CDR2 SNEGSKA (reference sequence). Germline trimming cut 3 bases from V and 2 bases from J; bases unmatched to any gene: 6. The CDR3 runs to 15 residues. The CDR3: CSASEGGGTYNEQFF. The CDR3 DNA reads TGCAGTGCTAGCGAAGGCGGGGGGACCTACAATGAGCAGTTCTTC.

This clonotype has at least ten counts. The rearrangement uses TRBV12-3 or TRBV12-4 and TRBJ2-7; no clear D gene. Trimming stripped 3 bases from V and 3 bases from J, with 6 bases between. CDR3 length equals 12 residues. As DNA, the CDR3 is TGTGCCAGCAGTTTTAACCGCTACGAGCAGTACTTC. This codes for CASSFNRYEQYF.

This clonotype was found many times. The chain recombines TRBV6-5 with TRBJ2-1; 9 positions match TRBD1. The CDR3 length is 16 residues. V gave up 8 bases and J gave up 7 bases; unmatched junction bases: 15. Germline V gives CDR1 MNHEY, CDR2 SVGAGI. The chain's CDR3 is CASASGGGTGMNEQFF. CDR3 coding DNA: TGTGCCAGCGCCTCGGGGGGCGGGACAGGGATGAATGAGCAGTTCTTC.

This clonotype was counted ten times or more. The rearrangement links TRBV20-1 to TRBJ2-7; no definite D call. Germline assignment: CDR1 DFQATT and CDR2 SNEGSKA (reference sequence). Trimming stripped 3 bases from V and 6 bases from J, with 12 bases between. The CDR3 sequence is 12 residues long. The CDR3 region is CSASLHPREQYF. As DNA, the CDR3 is TGCAGTGCTAGTTTGCATCCCCGCGAGCAGTACTTC.

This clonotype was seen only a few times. The CDR3 region is CASSKRPGQGSSYEQYF. The DNA of the CDR3 is TGTGCCAGCAGCAAAAGACCGGGACAGGGGTCCTCCTACGAGCAGTACTTC. The J gene is TRBJ2-7, the V gene TRBV12-3 or TRBV12-4, with 10 bases identical to TRBD1. CDR3 length equals 17 residues. V shed 6 bases and J 0 bases; nucleotides not matched to a gene: 11.

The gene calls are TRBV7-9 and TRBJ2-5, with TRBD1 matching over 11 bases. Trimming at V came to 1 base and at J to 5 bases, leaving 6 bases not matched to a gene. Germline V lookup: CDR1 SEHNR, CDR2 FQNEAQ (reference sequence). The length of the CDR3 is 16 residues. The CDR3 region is CASSLGGQGARETQYF. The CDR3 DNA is TGTGCCAGCAGCTTAGGAGGACAGGGGGCGAGGGAGACCCAGTACTTC.

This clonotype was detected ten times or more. For the CDR3, the DNA is TGTGCCAGCAGTTTCGACAGCCATGGAAACACCATATATTTT. This translates into CASSFDSHGNTIYF. The chain recombines TRBV12-3 or TRBV12-4 with TRBJ1-3, with a weak D call TRBD1 (5 bases). V lost 3 bases and J 3 bases, leaving 9 bases between the germline ends. The CDR3 has 14 residues.

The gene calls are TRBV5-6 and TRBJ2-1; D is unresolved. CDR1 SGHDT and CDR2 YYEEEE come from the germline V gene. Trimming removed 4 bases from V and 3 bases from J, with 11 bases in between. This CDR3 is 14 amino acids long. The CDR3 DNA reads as TGTGCCAGCAGCCCCTGGACGGACTACAATGAGCAGTTCTTC. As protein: CASSPWTDYNEQFF.

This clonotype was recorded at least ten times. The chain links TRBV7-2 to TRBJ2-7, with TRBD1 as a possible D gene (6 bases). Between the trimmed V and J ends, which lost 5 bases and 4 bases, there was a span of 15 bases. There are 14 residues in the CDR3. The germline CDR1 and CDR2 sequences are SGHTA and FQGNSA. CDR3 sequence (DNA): TGTGCCAGCAGCCCACCCCCGGACAGTTACGAGCAGTACTTC. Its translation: CASSPPPDSYEQYF.

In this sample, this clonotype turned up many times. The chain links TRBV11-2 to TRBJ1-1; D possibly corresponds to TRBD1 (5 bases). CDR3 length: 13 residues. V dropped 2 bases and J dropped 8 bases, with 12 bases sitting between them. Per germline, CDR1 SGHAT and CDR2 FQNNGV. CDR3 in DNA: TGTGCCAGCAGCTTACAAGAGGGGTCCGAAGCTTTCTTT. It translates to CASSLQEGSEAFF.

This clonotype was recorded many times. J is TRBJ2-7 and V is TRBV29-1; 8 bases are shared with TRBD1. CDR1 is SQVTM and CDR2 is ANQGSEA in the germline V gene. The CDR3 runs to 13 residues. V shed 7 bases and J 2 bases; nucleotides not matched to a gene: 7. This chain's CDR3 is CSGTRTGTYEQYF. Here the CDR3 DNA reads TGCAGCGGCACCCGGACAGGGACCTACGAGCAGTACTTC.

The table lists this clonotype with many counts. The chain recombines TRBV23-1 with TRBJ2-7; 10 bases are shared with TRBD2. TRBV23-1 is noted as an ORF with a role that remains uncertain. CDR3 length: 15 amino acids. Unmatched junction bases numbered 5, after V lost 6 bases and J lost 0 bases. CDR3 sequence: CASRAASGSSYEQYF. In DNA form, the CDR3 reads TGCGCCAGCAGAGCGGCTAGCGGGAGCTCCTACGAGCAGTACTTC.

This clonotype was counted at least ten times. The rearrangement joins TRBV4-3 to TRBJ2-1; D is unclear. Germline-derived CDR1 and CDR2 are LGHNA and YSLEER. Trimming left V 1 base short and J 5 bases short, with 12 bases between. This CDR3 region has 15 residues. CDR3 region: CASSQVFGTDNEQFF. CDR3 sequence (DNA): TGCGCCAGCAGCCAAGTTTTTGGCACAGACAATGAGCAGTTCTTC.

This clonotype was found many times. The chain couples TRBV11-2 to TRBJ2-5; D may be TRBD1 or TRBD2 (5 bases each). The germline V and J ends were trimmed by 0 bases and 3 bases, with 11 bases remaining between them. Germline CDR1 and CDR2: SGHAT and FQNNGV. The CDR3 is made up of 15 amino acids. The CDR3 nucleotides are TGTGCCAGCAGCTTAGACCCAGGGAGTGAAGAGACCCAGTACTTC. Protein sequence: CASSLDPGSEETQYF.

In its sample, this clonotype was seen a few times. The CDR3 region has the DNA TGCGCCAGCAGATCGGTCAGTCACCTCTACAATGAGCAGTTCTTC. Its protein is CASRSVSHLYNEQFF. The chain uses TRBV5-1 and TRBJ2-1; D not resolved. Germline-derived CDR1 and CDR2 are SGHRS and YFSETQ. The V end was cut by 5 bases, the J end by 3 bases, with 15 bases between. The CDR3 is 15 amino acids.

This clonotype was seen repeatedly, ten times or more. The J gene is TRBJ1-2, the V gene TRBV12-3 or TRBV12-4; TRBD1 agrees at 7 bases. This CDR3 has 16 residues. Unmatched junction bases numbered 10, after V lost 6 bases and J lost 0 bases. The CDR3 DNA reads TGTGCCAGCAGGCCGGACAGGTCGCGAGCTAACTATGGCTACACCTTC. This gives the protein CASRPDRSRANYGYTF.

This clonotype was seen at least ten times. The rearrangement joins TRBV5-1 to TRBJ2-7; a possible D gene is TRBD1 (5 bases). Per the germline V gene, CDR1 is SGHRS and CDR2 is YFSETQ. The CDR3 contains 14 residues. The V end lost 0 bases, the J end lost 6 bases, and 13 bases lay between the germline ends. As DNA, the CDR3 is TGCGCCAGCAGCTTGGCTGTAGTAGGGGTCGAGCAGTACTTC. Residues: CASSLAVVGVEQYF.

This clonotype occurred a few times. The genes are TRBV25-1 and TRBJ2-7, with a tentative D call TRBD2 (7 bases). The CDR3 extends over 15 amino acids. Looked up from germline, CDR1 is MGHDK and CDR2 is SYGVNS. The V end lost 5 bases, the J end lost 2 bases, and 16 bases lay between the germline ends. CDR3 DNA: TGTGCCAGCAGTCCTACAGGGAGGGTGACCTACGAGCAGTACTTC. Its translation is CASSPTGRVTYEQYF.

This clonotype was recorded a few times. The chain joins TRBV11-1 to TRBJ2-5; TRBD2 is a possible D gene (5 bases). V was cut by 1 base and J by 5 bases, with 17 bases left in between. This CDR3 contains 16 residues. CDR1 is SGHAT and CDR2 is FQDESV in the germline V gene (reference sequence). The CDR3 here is CASSLGQLDFLETQYF. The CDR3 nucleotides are TGTGCCAGCAGCTTAGGGCAGTTGGACTTCTTGGAGACCCAGTACTTC. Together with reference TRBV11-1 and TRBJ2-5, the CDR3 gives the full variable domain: EAEVAQSPRYKITEKSQAVAFWCDPISGHATLYWYRQILGQGPELLVQFQDESVVDDSQLPKDRFSAERLKGVDSTLKIQPAELGDSAMYLCASSLGQLDFLETQYFGPGTRLLVL.

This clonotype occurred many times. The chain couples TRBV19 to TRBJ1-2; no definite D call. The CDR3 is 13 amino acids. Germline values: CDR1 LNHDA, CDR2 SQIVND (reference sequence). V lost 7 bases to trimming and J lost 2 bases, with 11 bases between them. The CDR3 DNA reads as TGTGCCAGTACTAGGACCGGCAACTATGGCTACACCTTC. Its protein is CASTRTGNYGYTF.

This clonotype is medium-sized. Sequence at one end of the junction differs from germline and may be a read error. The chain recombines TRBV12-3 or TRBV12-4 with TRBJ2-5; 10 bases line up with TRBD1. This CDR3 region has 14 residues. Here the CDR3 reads CASRGQGNQDTQYF. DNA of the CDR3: TGTGCCAGCAGGGGACAGGGGAACCAAGACACCCAGTACTTT.

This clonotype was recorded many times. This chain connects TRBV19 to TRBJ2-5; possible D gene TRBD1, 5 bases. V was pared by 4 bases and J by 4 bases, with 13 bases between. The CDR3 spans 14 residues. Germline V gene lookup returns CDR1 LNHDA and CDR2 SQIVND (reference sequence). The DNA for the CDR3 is TGTGCCAGTAGTACCCCGGGCAGGGCAGAGACCCAGTACTTC. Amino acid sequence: CASSTPGRAETQYF.

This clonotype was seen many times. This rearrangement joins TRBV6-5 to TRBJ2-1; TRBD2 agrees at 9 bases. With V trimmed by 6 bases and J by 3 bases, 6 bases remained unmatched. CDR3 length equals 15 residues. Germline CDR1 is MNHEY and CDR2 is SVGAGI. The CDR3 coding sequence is TGTGCCAGCAGCCAAGGCGGGGGGGGCTACAATGAGCAGTTCTTC. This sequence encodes CASSQGGGGYNEQFF.

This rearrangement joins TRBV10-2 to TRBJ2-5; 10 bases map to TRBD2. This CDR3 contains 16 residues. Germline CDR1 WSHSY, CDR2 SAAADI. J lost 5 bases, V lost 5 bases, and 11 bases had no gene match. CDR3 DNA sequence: TGCGCCAGCAGTCCCCTCCTAGCGGGGGTCGTCGAGACCCAGTACTTC. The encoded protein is CASSPLLAGVVETQYF.

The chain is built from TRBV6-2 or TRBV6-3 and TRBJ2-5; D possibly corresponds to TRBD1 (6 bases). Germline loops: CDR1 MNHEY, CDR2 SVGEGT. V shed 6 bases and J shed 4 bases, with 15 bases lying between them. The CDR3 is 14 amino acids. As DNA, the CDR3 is TGTGCCAGCAGAAGAGGGGTAGGGGGAGAGACCCAGTACTTC. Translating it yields CASRRGVGGETQYF.

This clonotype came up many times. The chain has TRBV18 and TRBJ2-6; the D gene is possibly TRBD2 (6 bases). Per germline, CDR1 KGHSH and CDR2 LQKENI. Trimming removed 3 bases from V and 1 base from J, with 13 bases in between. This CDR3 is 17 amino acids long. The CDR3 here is CASSPGSPNSGANVLTF. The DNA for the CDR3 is TGTGCCAGCTCACCCGGGAGTCCCAATTCTGGGGCCAACGTCCTGACTTTC.

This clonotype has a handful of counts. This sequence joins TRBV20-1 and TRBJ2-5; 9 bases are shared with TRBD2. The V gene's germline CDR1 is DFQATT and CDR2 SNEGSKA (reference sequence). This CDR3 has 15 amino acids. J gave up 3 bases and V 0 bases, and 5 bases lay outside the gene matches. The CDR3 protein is CSARDRSGGKETQYF. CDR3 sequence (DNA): TGCAGTGCTAGAGATCGTAGCGGGGGAAAAGAGACCCAGTACTTC.

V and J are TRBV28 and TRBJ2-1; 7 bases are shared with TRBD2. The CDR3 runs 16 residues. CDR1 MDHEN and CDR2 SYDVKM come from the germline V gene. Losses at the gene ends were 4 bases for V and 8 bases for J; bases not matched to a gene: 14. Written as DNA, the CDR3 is TGTGCCAGCAGTTGGGGAGCGGGACCATTTGGGGATGAGCAGTTCTTC. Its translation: CASSWGAGPFGDEQFF.

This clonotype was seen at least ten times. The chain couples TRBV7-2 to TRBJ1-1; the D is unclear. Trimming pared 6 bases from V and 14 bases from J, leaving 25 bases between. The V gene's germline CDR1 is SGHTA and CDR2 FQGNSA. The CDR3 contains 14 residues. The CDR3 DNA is TGTGCCAGCAGTATAGGACTGGCAAACACAGAAGTCTTCTTT. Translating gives CASSIGLANTEVFF.

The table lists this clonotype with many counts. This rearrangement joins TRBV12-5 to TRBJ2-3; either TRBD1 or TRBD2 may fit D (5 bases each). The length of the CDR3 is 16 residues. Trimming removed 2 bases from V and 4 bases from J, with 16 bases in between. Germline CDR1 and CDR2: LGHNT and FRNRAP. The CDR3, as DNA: TGTGCTAGTGGTTTGACCGGACAAGGGACGGCAGATACGCAGTATTTT. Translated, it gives CASGLTGQGTADTQYF.

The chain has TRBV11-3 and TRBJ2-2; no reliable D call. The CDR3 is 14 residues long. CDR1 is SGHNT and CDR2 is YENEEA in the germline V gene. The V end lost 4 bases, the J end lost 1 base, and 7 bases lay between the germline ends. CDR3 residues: CASSYLWNTGELFF. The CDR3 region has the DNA TGTGCCAGCAGCTACCTCTGGAACACCGGGGAGCTGTTTTTT.